This TCR beta chain was profiled in a study of blood T cell repertoires in COVID-19. The overall study: T cells, B-cell-depleted T cells, or PBMCs supplied cDNA or gDNA.

The germline V gene encodes CDR1 SGHRS and CDR2 YFSETQ. Germline trimming cut 4 bases from V and 10 bases from J; bases unmatched to any gene: 18. The CDR3 length is 16 residues. Authors' methods: How many nucleated cells were present was estimated from reference gene primer amplification. Generated by immunoSEQ multiplex PCR, the TCRdb table keeps only in-frame clones and is missing some. V and J calls and clone size follow that table, whereas D and trimming were derived from the DNA. The table records roughly 150,000 clones, roughly 80% of them present only once. The study assigned cohorts using participant-reported clinical history. Before being deemed recovered, Cohort 3 donors had two negative PCRs, clearance, or symptom resolution.

Source material: PBMCs or T cells enriched from blood (not recorded which). The clonotype originates from a woman in her sixties who had recovered from COVID-19. The rearrangement joins TRBV5-1 to TRBJ1-1; 8 bases align to TRBD1. CDR3: CASSAGGQGANSGAFF. Written as DNA, the CDR3 is TGCGCCAGCAGCGCCGGGGGCCAGGGGGCGAATAGCGGAGCTTTCTTT.